This TCR beta chain is drawn from a study of blood T cell repertoires in COVID-19. Study-level information: Nucleic acid was either cDNA or gDNA, and it came from T cells, B-cell-depleted T cells, or PBMCs.

Recruited during active infection, patients (from Seattle) were subsequently followed longitudinally. Original processing methods: Using reference gene primer amplification, nucleated cell counts were estimated. The protocol was immunoSEQ multiplex PCR, while the TCRdb copy is restricted to in-frame clones and leaves out a portion. The D gene and trimming were derived from the DNA, and the V and J assignments and clone size from that table. Among more than 250,000 clones listed, about 87% were seen once. Germline V gene sequence: CDR1 SGHNT, CDR2 YYREEE (reference sequence). V was pared by 1 base and J by 6 bases, with 6 bases of the junction left unmatched. The CDR3 totals 14 residues.

The sequenced sample consisted of peripheral blood. The source of this sequence is a woman aged 50 to 60 with COVID-19, enrolled during active disease. The chain recombines TRBV5-4 with TRBJ2-7; 8 nucleotides align to TRBD1. The CDR3 reads CASSLQDRAVEQYF. CDR3 bases: TGTGCCAGCAGCTTGCAGGACAGGGCTGTCGAGCAGTACTTC.